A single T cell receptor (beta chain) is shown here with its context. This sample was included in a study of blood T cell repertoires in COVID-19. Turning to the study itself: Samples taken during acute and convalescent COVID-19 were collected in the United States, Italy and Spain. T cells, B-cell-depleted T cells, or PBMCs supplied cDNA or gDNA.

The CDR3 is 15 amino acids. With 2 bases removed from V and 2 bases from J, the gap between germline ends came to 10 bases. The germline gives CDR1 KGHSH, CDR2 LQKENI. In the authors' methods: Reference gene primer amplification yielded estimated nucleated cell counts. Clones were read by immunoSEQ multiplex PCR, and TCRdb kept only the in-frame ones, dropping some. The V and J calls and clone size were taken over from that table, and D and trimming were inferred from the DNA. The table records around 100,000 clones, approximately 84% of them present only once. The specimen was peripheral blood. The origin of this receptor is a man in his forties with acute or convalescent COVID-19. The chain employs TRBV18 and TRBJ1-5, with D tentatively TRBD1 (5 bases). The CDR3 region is CASSPSVQGNQPQHF. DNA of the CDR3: TGTGCCAGCTCACCATCTGTACAGGGCAATCAGCCCCAGCATTTT.